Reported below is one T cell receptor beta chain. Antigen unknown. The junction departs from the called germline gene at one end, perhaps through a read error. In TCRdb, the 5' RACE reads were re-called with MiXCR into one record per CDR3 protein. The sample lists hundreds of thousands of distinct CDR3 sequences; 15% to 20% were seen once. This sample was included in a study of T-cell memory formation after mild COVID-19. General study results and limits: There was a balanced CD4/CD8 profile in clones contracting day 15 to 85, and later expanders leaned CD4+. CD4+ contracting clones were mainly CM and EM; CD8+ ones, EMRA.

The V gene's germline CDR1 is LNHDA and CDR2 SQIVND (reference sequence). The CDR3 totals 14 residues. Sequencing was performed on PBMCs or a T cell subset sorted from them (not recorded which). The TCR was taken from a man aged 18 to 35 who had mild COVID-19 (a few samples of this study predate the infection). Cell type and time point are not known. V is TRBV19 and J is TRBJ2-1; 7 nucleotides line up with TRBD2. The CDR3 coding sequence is TGTGCCAGTAGTATAGATCGGTCTATTTACGGGAGGATCTTC. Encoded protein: CASSIDRSIYGRIF.